This T cell receptor (beta chain) was captured in a study of blood T cell repertoires in COVID-19. Study overall: Both acute and convalescent COVID-19 samples were obtained from the United States, Italy and Spain. Nucleic acid was either cDNA or gDNA, and it came from T cells, B-cell-depleted T cells, or PBMCs.

Germline CDR1 reads MGHRA; CDR2 reads YSYEKL. The CDR3 consists of 18 residues. V was cut by 2 bases and J by 1 base, with 18 bases left in between. Authors' processing steps: For nucleated cells, counts were estimated from reference gene primer amplification. Clones were sequenced by immunoSEQ multiplex PCR, and TCRdb holds only the in-frame ones, with some missing. D and trimming come from the DNA, and the V and J calls and clone size come from that table. Here the sample spans 55,000 to 80,000 clones, about four fifths being singletons. This clonotype originated in a man aged 70 or older with acute or convalescent COVID-19. What was sequenced was peripheral blood. This chain joins TRBV4-1 and TRBJ2-4, with D maybe TRBD2 (6 bases). CDR3 bases: TGCGCCAGCAGCCAACCGGCGGGGATTACTACGGCCAAAAACATTCAGTACTTC. This gives the protein CASSQPAGITTAKNIQYF.